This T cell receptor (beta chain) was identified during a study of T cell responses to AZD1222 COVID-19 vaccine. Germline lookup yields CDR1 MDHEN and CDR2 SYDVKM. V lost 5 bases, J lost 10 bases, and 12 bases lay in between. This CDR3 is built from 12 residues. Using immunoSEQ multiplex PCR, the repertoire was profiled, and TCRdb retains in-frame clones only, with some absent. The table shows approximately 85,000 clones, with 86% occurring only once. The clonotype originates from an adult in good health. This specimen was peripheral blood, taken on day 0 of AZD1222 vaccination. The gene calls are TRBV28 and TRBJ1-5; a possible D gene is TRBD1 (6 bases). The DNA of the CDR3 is TGTGCCAGCAGTATGCAGGGGCGACCCCAGCATTTT. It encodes CASSMQGRPQHF.